This T cell receptor beta chain was documented in a study of T cell repertoires in aging, cancer and after chemotherapy. The germline V and J ends were trimmed by 7 bases and 7 bases, with 17 bases remaining between them. The germline CDR1 and CDR2 sequences are MDHEN and SYDVKM. The CDR3 is 15 amino acids. Amplification of TCR beta used genomic DNA extracted from peripheral blood. A mixed TRB-A/B primer pool amplified rearranged TRB by multiplex touch-down PCR. One entry per CDR3 protein, called by TCRdb with MiXCR from the multiplex PCR reads. The sample shows some 9,500 distinct CDR3 sequences, approximately 24% of them seen only once.

V is TRBV28 and J is TRBJ1-6, with a tentative D call TRBD1 (6 bases). Input material: blood. This clonotype originated in a human donor in good health. The CDR3 DNA reads as TGTGCCAGCAAACTCACAGGAACAGGGAATTCACCCCTCCACTTT. It translates to CASKLTGTGNSPLHF.